The present T cell receptor beta chain was sequenced within a study of blood T cell repertoires in COVID-19. Study overall: There were acute and convalescent COVID-19 samples, and they came from the United States, Italy and Spain.

Only one count was recorded for this clone. Assay used: immunoSEQ multiplex PCR; TCRdb lists only in-frame clones, some missing. The profile shows 140,000 to 150,000 clones, 70% to 90% of them singletons. V lost 6 bases, J lost 5 bases, and 10 bases lay in between. CDR3 size: 13 residues. Germline V gene sequence: CDR1 MDHEN, CDR2 SYDVKM. The sequenced sample was peripheral blood. The chain has TRBV28 and TRBJ1-4; no firm D call. The receptor was derived from a human donor with acute or convalescent COVID-19. The donor label of this sample is uncertain. CDR3 amino acids: CASSYDGNEKLFF. The CDR3 DNA reads as TGTGCCAGCAGCTACGACGGGAATGAAAAACTGTTTTTT.